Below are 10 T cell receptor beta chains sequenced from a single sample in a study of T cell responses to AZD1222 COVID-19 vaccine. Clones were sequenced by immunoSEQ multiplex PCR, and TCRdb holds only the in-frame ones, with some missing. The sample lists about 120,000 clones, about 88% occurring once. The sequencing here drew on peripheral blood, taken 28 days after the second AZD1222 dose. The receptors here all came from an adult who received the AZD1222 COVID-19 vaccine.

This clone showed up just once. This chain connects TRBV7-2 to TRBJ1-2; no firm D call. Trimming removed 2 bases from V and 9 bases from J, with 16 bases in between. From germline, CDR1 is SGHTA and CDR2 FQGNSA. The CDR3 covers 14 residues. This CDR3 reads CASSLTRASRSYTF. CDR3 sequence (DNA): TGTGCCAGCAGCTTAACCCGGGCCAGTCGTAGCTACACCTTC.

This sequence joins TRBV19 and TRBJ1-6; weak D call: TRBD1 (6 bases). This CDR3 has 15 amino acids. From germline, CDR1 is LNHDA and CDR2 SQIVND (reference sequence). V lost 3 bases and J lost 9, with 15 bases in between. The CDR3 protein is CASSIGQLFGSPLHF. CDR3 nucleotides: TGTGCCAGTAGTATCGGACAGCTGTTCGGTTCACCCCTCCACTTT.

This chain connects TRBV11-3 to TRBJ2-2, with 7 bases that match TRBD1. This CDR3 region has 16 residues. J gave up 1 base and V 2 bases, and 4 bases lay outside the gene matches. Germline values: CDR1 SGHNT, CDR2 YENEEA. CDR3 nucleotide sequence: TGTGCCAGCAGCTTATTCGGGACAGAGAACACCGGGGAGCTGTTTTTT. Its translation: CASSLFGTENTGELFF.

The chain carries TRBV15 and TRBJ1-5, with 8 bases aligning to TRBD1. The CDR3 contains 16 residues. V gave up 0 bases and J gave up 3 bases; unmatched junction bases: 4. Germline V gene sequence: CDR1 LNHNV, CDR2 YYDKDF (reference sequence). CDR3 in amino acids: CATSRDSGGYNQPQHF. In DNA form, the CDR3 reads TGTGCCACCAGCAGAGATTCAGGGGGCTACAATCAGCCCCAGCATTTT. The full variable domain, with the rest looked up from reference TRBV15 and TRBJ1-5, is DAMVIQNPRYQVTQFGKPVTLSCSQTLNHNVMYWYQQKSSQAPKLLFHYYDKDFNNEADTPDNFQSRRPNTSFCFLDIRSPGLGDTAMYLCATSRDSGGYNQPQHFGDGTRLSIL.

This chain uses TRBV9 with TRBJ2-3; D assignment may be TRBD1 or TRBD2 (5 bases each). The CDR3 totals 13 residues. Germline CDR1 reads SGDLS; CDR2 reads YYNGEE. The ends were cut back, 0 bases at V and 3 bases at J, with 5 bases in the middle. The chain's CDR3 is CASSVGGTDTQYF. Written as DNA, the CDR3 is TGTGCCAGCAGCGTAGGGGGGACAGATACGCAGTATTTT.

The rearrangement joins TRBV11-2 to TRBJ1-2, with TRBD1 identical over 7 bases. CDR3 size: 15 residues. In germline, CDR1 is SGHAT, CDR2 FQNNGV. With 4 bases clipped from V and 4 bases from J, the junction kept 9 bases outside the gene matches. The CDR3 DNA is TGTGCCAGCAGCTCAAGTACAGGGGAAGTCTATGGCTACACCTTC. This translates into CASSSSTGEVYGYTF.

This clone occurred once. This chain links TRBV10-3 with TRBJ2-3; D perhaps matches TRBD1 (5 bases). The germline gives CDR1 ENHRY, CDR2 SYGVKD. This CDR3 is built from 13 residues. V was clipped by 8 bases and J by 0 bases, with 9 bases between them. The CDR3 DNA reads TGTGCCATCTCAGGGTTTAGCACAGATACGCAGTATTTT. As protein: CAISGFSTDTQYF.

CDR3: CASSRTGNTEAFF. DNA of the CDR3: TGTGCCAGCAGCCGGACAGGGAACACTGAAGCTTTCTTT. The V and J genes are TRBV7-9 and TRBJ1-1; 7 bases are shared with TRBD1. CDR3 size: 13 residues. Germline assignment: CDR1 SEHNR and CDR2 FQNEAQ (reference sequence). The junction had 1 base not matched to a gene; V was cut back by 5 bases and J by 1 base.

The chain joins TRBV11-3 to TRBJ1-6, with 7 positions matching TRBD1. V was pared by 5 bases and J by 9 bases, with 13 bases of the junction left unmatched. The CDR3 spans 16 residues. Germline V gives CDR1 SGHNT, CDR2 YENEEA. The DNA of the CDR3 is TGTGCCAGCAGCCCGAGGGACAGCCCGAGGGGTTCACCCCTCCACTTT. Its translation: CASSPRDSPRGSPLHF.

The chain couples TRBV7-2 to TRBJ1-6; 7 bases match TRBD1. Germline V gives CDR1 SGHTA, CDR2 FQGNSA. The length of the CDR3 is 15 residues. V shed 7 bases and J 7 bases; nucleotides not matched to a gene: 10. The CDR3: CASTPGGAQNSPLHF. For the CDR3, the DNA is TGTGCCAGCACCCCAGGGGGGGCGCAAAATTCACCCCTCCACTTT.